Sequencing of this TCR beta chain was carried out in a study of T-cell reconstitution after alpha-beta-depleted transplantation in children. This clonotype was counted at least ten times. Its antigen is not identified. V lost 3 bases, J lost 3 bases, and 15 bases lay in between. The CDR3 totals 16 residues. Unique molecular identifiers were used in preparing the TCRbeta library. TCRdb re-analysed the PCR reads in MiXCR, keeping a single row per CDR3 protein. The sample has 180,000 or so distinct CDR3 sequences; 5.5% to 7% are singletons. General observations from the study: When one year had passed after transplant, most T-cell counts and diversity came from newly produced T cells. The origin of alpha-beta T cells about two months after transplant was reportedly several hundred expanded graft clones.

The sequence derives from a girl in the first two years of life with combined immunodeficiency, due to receive a stem cell transplant. The chain is built from TRBV12-3 or TRBV12-4 and TRBJ2-1, with D uncertain. The sequencing here drew on PBMCs, taken before TCRalphabeta/CD19-depleted stem cell transplant. DNA of the CDR3: TGTGCCAGCAGTTTTGGCCTCCCGATGCACTACAATGAGCAGTTCTTC. Its protein is CASSFGLPMHYNEQFF.